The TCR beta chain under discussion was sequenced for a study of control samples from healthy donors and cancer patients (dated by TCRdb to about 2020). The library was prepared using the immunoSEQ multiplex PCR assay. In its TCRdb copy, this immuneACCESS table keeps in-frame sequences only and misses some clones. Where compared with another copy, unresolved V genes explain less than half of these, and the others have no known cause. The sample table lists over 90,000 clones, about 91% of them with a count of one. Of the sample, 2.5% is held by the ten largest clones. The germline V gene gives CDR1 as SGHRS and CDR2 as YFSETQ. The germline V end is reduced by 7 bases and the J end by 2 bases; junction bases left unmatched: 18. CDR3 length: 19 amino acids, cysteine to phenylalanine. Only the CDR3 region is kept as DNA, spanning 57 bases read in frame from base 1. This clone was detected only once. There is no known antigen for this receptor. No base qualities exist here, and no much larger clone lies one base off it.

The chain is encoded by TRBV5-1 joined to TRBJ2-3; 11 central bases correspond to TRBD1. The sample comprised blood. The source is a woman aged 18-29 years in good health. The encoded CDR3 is CASRRDRGILYYFTDTQYF. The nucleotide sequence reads TGCGCCAGCCGGAGGGACAGGGGGATCCTATACTACTTCACAGATACGCAGTATTTT.